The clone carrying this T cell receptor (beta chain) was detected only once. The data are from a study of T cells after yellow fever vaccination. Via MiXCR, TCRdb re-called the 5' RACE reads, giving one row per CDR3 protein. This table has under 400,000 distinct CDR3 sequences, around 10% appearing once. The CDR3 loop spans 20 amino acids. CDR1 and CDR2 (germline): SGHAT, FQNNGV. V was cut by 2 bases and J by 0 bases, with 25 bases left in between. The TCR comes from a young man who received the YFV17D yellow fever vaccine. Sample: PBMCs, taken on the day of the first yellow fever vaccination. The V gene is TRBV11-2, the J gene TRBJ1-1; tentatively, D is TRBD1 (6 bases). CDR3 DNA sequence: TGTGCCAGCAGCTTAAGGGCCTTCGGTTGGGGGCCCCCGTTGAACACTGAAGCTTTCTTT. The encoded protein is CASSLRAFGWGPPLNTEAFF. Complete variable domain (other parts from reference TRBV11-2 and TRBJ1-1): EAGVAQSPRYKIIEKRQSVAFWCNPISGHATLYWYQQILGQGPKLLIQFQNNGVVDDSQLPKDRFSAERLKGVDSTLKIQPAKLEDSAVYLCASSLRAFGWGPPLNTEAFFGQGTRLTVV.